One and the same sample provided the 26 T cell receptor beta chains below, sequenced in a study of metastatic and nonmetastatic thyroid tumors. TCRdb reassembled clones from the PCR reads with MiXCR. Of 15,000 to 20,000 clones listed, 32% are singletons. Patients underwent thyroid surgery, and none had received any treatment before it. The sample comprised adjacent normal tissue. These receptors were obtained from a female donor with papillary thyroid cancer or a benign thyroid nodule (not recorded which). Some clones in this sample may be carry-over from other donors' samples.

CDR3 sequence: CASSLLRGWNEQFF. CDR3 in DNA: TGTGCCAGCAGCTTATTGCGGGGGTGGAATGAGCAGTTCTTC. This chain joins TRBV7-2 and TRBJ2-1; TRBD2 matches at 7 bases. Trimming removed 2 bases from V and 7 bases from J; junction bases left unmatched: 5. The CDR3 totals 14 residues. Germline lookup yields CDR1 SGHTA and CDR2 FQGNSA. The complete variable domain, with remaining parts taken from reference TRBV7-2 and TRBJ2-1, reads GAGVSQSPSNKVTEKGKDVELRCDPISGHTALYWYRQSLGQGLEFLIYFQGNSAPDKSGLPSDRFSAERTGGSVSTLTIQRTQQEDSAVYLCASSLLRGWNEQFFGPGTRLTVL.

The CDR3 region is CASTSGQGTDGYTF. DNA of the CDR3: TGTGCCAGCACCTCAGGACAGGGGACGGATGGCTACACCTTC. The V gene is TRBV6-1, the J gene TRBJ1-2; the match to TRBD1 covers 9 bases. With V trimmed by 7 bases and J by 6 bases, 9 bases remained unmatched. This CDR3 comprises 14 residues. Per the germline V gene, CDR1 is MNHNS and CDR2 is SASEGT.

The V and J genes are TRBV9 and TRBJ2-7, with no clear D. The CDR3 has 13 residues. Germline V lookup: CDR1 SGDLS, CDR2 YYNGEE. The V end lost 4 bases, the J end lost 4 bases, and 12 bases lay between the germline ends. This CDR3 reads CASSSGPWYEQYF. CDR3 in DNA: TGTGCCAGCAGCTCCGGCCCTTGGTACGAGCAGTACTTC.

By proportion, this clone is medium-sized. The chain links TRBV19 to TRBJ1-1, with 8 bases identical to TRBD1. V gave up 5 bases and J gave up 6 bases; unmatched junction bases: 8. The CDR3 runs 14 residues. Germline-derived CDR1 and CDR2 are LNHDA and SQIVND (reference sequence). The chain's CDR3 is CASSLRTGLAEAFF. The CDR3 region has the DNA TGTGCCAGTAGTCTCCGGACAGGGTTGGCTGAAGCTTTCTTT.

The V call is TRBV20-1, the J call TRBJ2-7; 11 bases are shared with TRBD2. Germline CDR1 DFQATT, CDR2 SNEGSKA (reference sequence). After removal of 4 bases from V and 5 bases from J, the junction contained 7 bases not matched to a gene. This CDR3 has 14 amino acids. The CDR3 is CSAIPGLAVHEQYF. DNA of the CDR3: TGCAGTGCTATCCCGGGACTAGCGGTCCACGAGCAGTACTTC.

The V and J genes are TRBV6-1 and TRBJ2-7; D is undetermined. Trimming removed 6 bases at V and 3 bases at J, with 15 bases between. Germline lookup yields CDR1 MNHNS and CDR2 SASEGT. The CDR3 contains 14 residues. CDR3 bases: TGTGCCAGCAGCCCGGAAGTTGTGGACTACGAGCAGTACTTC. Protein product: CASSPEVVDYEQYF.

This clone was recorded many times. The chain uses TRBV20-1 and TRBJ2-3, with 7 bases aligning to TRBD2. The V gene end was trimmed by 7 bases and the J gene end by 0 bases; junction bases not matched to a gene: 10. Per germline, CDR1 DFQATT and CDR2 SNEGSKA (reference sequence). This CDR3 is built from 15 residues. Here the CDR3 reads CSGVGMRESTDTQYF. The CDR3 DNA follows: TGCAGTGGAGTTGGTATGCGGGAGAGCACAGATACGCAGTATTTT.

The chain is built from TRBV27 and TRBJ2-3, with TRBD2 matching over 7 bases. The germline gives CDR1 MNHEY, CDR2 SMNVEV (reference sequence). The V segment lost 1 base and the J segment 1 base; nucleotides outside the gene matches: 8. This CDR3 contains 17 residues. DNA of the CDR3: TGTGCCAGCAGTTTATGTGCCCGGGGGGTGTGCACAGATACGCAGTATTTT. Its translation: CASSLCARGVCTDTQYF.

This clone came up a few times. The chain is built from TRBV28 and TRBJ1-2; D unresolved. This CDR3 spans 15 amino acids. The ends were cut back, 2 bases at V and 0 bases at J, with 10 bases in the middle. CDR1 and CDR2 from the germline V gene are MDHEN and SYDVKM. The CDR3, as DNA: TGTGCCAGCAGTTTAACTACAGCTTCTAACTATGGCTACACCTTC. This sequence encodes CASSLTTASNYGYTF.

Judged by abundance, this clone is medium-sized. The chain joins TRBV10-1 to TRBJ1-6; 11 bases fit TRBD1. This CDR3 region has 19 residues. The V gene's germline CDR1 is WNHNN and CDR2 SYGVQD (reference sequence). V was clipped by 1 base and J by 0 bases; unmatched bases: 5. CDR3 loop: CASSECGTGGSSYNSPLHF. In DNA form, the CDR3 reads TGCGCCAGCAGTGAGTGCGGGACAGGGGGGAGCTCCTATAATTCACCCCTCCACTTT.

V gene TRBV9 combines with J gene TRBJ2-1; 8 positions agree with TRBD2. The CDR3 is 18 residues long. Germline V gene lookup returns CDR1 SGDLS and CDR2 YYNGEE. Germline trimming cut 1 base from V and 6 bases from J; bases unmatched to any gene: 15. The CDR3 here is CASSVSKEGSGTLNEQFF. Written as DNA, the CDR3 is TGTGCCAGCAGCGTATCTAAAGAGGGTAGCGGGACTCTCAATGAGCAGTTCTTC. The full variable domain, completed using reference TRBV9 and TRBJ2-1, is DSGVTQTPKHLITATGQRVTLRCSPRSGDLSVYWYQQSLDQGLQFLIQYYNGEERAKGNILERFSAQQFPDLHSELNLSSLELGDSALYFCASSVSKEGSGTLNEQFFGPGTRLTVL.

The sample holds a few counts of this clone. The V gene is TRBV10-3, the J gene TRBJ1-2, with D perhaps TRBD1 (6 bases). Germline CDR1 ENHRY, CDR2 SYGVKD. V was pared by 6 bases and J by 0 bases, with 11 bases between. The CDR3 extends over 14 amino acids. The CDR3 DNA reads as TGTGCCATCAGGAGACAGGTCACTAACTATGGCTACACCTTC. Its protein product is CAIRRQVTNYGYTF.

In regard to this clone: A much larger clone lies a single base off, so this may be a read error. In nucleotides, the CDR3 is TGTGCTAACTATAGCTACACCTTC. It codes for CANYSYTF. The V gene is TRBV12-5, the J gene TRBJ1-2; D uncertain. Per the germline V gene, CDR1 is LGHNT and CDR2 is FRNRAP. This CDR3 comprises 8 residues.

V and J are TRBV7-3 and TRBJ1-1; D remains unclear. Deletions cut 5 bases from V and 1 base from J, with 11 bases between. This CDR3 has 14 residues. Germline CDR1 reads SGHTA; CDR2 reads FQGTGA. The CDR3 reads CASSPSGSNTEAFF. In DNA form, the CDR3 reads TGTGCCAGCAGCCCCTCCGGTTCGAACACTGAAGCTTTCTTT.

In this sample, this clone turned up a few times. The rearrangement links TRBV6-1 to TRBJ2-3; D possibly corresponds to TRBD1 (5 bases). CDR1 is MNHNS, CDR2 SASEGT, per germline. V dropped 11 bases and J dropped 1 base, with 13 bases sitting between them. The CDR3 loop spans 13 amino acids. The CDR3 nucleotides read TGTGCCGGTCGACTGGGGCGCACAGATACGCAGTATTTT. Translated: CAGRLGRTDTQYF.

Ten or more counts support this clone. The genes are TRBV4-2 and TRBJ2-3, with TRBD1 matching 8 bases. CDR1 is LGHNA and CDR2 is YNFKEQ in the germline V gene. V was clipped by 4 bases and J by 6 bases; unmatched bases: 12. The CDR3 spans 16 residues. The CDR3, as DNA: TGTGCCAGCAGCCCAGGACAGGGTGGGGAGTGGGATACGCAGTATTTT. This translates into CASSPGQGGEWDTQYF.

This clone is a singleton in its sample. This chain connects TRBV4-1 to TRBJ2-7, with unresolved D. This CDR3 has 15 amino acids. V shed 0 bases and J shed 3 bases, with 12 bases lying between them. The germline V gene encodes CDR1 MGHRA and CDR2 YSYEKL. CDR3 DNA: TGCGCCAGCAGCCAAGAAGGCACAGATTACTACGAGCAGTACTTC. Residues: CASSQEGTDYYEQYF.

The chain links TRBV19 to TRBJ2-2; TRBD1 aligns across 7 bases. Germline CDR1 reads LNHDA; CDR2 reads SQIVND (reference sequence). The length of the CDR3 is 15 residues. V dropped 5 bases and J dropped 5; count of bases not matched to a gene: 8. CDR3 in DNA: TGTGCCAGTAGTTCGGGACAGACAGTTACCGGGGAGCTGTTTTTT. Its protein product is CASSSGQTVTGELFF.

The chain uses TRBV6-2 or TRBV6-3 and TRBJ2-7; TRBD2 agrees at 7 bases. This CDR3 has 14 residues. Germline-derived CDR1 and CDR2 are MNHEY and SVGEGT. The V and J ends lost 2 bases and 5 bases, in that order; junction bases with no gene match: 6. This CDR3 reads CASSYPRELHEQYF. The DNA of the CDR3 is TGTGCCAGCAGTTACCCGCGGGAGCTCCACGAGCAGTACTTC.

This clone was seen only a few times. This chain joins TRBV20-1 and TRBJ1-6, with D tentatively TRBD1 (5 bases). The CDR3 consists of 13 residues. Germline CDR1 and CDR2: DFQATT and SNEGSKA (reference sequence). V lost 5 bases and J 7 bases, leaving 12 bases between the germline ends. This CDR3 reads CSAEGRPNSPLHF. In DNA, the CDR3 is TGCAGTGCTGAGGGACGGCCGAATTCACCCCTCCACTTT.

This clone was counted ten times or more. This sequence joins TRBV4-1 and TRBJ1-4; D not resolved. V was pared by 3 bases and J by 0 bases, with 5 bases between. The CDR3 length is 14 residues. Germline loops: CDR1 MGHRA, CDR2 YSYEKL. This CDR3 reads CASSQFTTNEKLFF. The DNA for the CDR3 is TGCGCCAGCAGCCAGTTCACAACTAATGAAAAACTGTTTTTT.

The CDR3 nucleotides are TGTGCCAGCAGTTCTCGCACTTACAGGGGGCGGGGATCGTTCTATGGCTACACCTTC. This translates into CASSSRTYRGRGSFYGYTF. The gene calls are TRBV28 and TRBJ1-2; 9 nucleotides line up with TRBD1. V was clipped by 4 bases and J by 4 bases; unmatched bases: 19. This CDR3 is 19 amino acids long. Per germline, CDR1 MDHEN and CDR2 SYDVKM.

This clone was found many times. The chain couples TRBV2 to TRBJ2-3; TRBD2 matches 9 bases. This CDR3 is 16 amino acids long. Germline lookup yields CDR1 SNHLY and CDR2 FYNNEI. V was clipped by 7 bases and J by 6 bases; unmatched bases: 14. The CDR3 region is CASKRTGGGGVDTQYF. In DNA, the CDR3 is TGTGCCAGCAAAAGGACTGGCGGGGGGGGAGTGGATACGCAGTATTTT.

The chain carries TRBV6-2 or TRBV6-3 and TRBJ2-7, with D hard to call. Germline V lookup: CDR1 MNHEY, CDR2 SVGEGT. Deletions cut 2 bases from V and 0 bases from J, with 2 bases between. This CDR3 is built from 12 residues. CDR3 DNA: TGTGCCAGCAGTTACAGCTCCTACGAGCAGTACTTC. It codes for CASSYSSYEQYF.

V and J are TRBV20-1 and TRBJ2-7, with a weak D call TRBD2 (6 bases). V was pared by 6 bases and J by 0 bases, with 21 bases between. Looked up from germline, CDR1 is DFQATT and CDR2 is SNEGSKA (reference sequence). CDR3 length: 16 amino acids. DNA for the CDR3: TGCAGTGCCCCTCGGCCCTTTGAGCGGGCCTCCTACGAGCAGTACTTC. Protein product: CSAPRPFERASYEQYF.

V is TRBV11-2 and J is TRBJ1-6; D perhaps matches TRBD1 (5 bases). CDR3 length equals 17 residues. CDR1 and CDR2 (germline): SGHAT, FQNNGV. The germline V and J ends were trimmed by 0 bases and 15 bases, with 24 bases remaining between them. For the CDR3, the DNA is TGTGCCAGCAGCTTAGATTCGCCGGGGCTCCCCCTCGGGTACCTCCACTTT. Protein: CASSLDSPGLPLGYLHF.